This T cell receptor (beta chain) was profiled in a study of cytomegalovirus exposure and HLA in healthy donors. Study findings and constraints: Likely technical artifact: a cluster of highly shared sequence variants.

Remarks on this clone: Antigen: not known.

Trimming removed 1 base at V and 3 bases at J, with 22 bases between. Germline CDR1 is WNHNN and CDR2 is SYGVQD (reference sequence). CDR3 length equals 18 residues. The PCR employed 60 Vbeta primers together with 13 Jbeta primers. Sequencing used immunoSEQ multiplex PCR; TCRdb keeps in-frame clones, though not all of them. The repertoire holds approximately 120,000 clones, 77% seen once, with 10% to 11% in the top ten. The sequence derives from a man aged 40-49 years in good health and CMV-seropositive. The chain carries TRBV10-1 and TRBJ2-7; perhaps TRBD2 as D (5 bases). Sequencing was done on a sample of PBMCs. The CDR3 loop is CASSEWGESPPGDYEQYF. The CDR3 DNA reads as TGCGCCAGCAGTGAGTGGGGAGAATCTCCGCCCGGCGACTACGAGCAGTACTTC.